This T cell receptor (beta chain) was recovered during a study of shared clonotypes between healthy human individuals. Looked up from germline, CDR1 is SGHVS and CDR2 is FNYEAQ. The CDR3 contains 13 residues. V was pared by 5 bases and J by 6 bases, with 11 bases between. Produced via immunoSEQ multiplex PCR; TCRdb's table is partial and in-frame only. Seen here are 550,000 to 800,000 clones, about 92% observed once, and the top ten hold around a third. The sequenced material came from memory CD8+ T cells from PBMCs. Subset of the sample: CD45RO+ cells pooled with CCR7-negative TemRA cells. The source of this sequence is a man younger than 35 in good health. Some clones in this sample may be carry-over from other donors' samples. The chain employs TRBV7-6 and TRBJ2-1, with D unresolved. The CDR3 reads CASSPPVSNEQFF. The CDR3 DNA reads as TGTGCCAGCAGCCCTCCGGTATCCAATGAGCAGTTCTTC. Based on the CDR3 plus reference TRBV7-6 and TRBJ2-1, the full variable domain is GAGVSQSPRYKVTKRGQDVALRCDPISGHVSLYWYRQALGQGPEFLTYFNYEAQQDKSGLPNDRFSAERPEGSISTLTIQRTEQRDSAMYRCASSPPVSNEQFFGPGTRLTVL.